The next 16 T cell receptor beta chains were all read from a single sample in a study of cytomegalovirus exposure and HLA in healthy donors. 60 Vbeta and 13 Jbeta primers were used in PCR. The repertoire was sequenced with immunoSEQ multiplex PCR; TCRdb's copy has only in-frame clones and lacks some. The table includes over 80,000 clones, more than 55% detected once. Sequencing was carried out using PBMCs. These receptors all come from a boy aged 5-17 years in good health and CMV-seropositive.

V and J are TRBV10-2 and TRBJ2-7, with D unclear. Trimming cost V 0 bases and J 5 bases, with 14 bases left between them. Looked up from germline, CDR1 is WSHSY and CDR2 is SAAADI. The CDR3 is 15 amino acids. CDR3 nucleotide sequence: TGCGCCAGCAGTGAGTCATTTCAAGTCGAGGACGAGCAGTACTTC. The encoded protein is CASSESFQVEDEQYF.

V and J are TRBV28 and TRBJ1-2, with D uncertain. Trimming took 5 bases from V and 5 from J, leaving 12 bases between them. The CDR3 length is 13 residues. The germline V gene has CDR1 MDHEN and CDR2 SYDVKM. The CDR3 DNA reads as TGTGCCAGCAGTCCTACCGGGAGGTATGGCTACACCTTC. Its translation: CASSPTGRYGYTF.

The J gene is TRBJ2-1, the V gene TRBV5-1; 8 nucleotides line up with TRBD2. Germline V gives CDR1 SGHRS, CDR2 YFSETQ. Trimming removed 2 bases from V and 6 bases from J; junction bases left unmatched: 10. The CDR3 consists of 16 residues. The CDR3 DNA follows: TGCGCCAGCAGCTTAATGGGAACTAGCGGAGTCAATGAGCAGTTCTTC. It translates to CASSLMGTSGVNEQFF.

This clone was observed a handful of times. The chain uses TRBV27 and TRBJ2-7, with 7 bases aligning to TRBD1. This CDR3 comprises 14 residues. Germline CDR1 and CDR2: MNHEY and SMNVEV (reference sequence). J was trimmed by 5 bases and V by 5 bases; bases with no gene match: 9. The CDR3 nucleotides read TGTGCCAGCAGTCTTAACAGGGGAGAGAACGAGCAGTACTTC. Translating gives CASSLNRGENEQYF.

The V call is TRBV7-9, the J call TRBJ1-1; D gene uncertain. The germline V gene encodes CDR1 SEHNR and CDR2 FQNEAQ (reference sequence). CDR3 length equals 13 residues. The V and J ends lost 6 bases and 1 base respectively, with 9 bases between them. CDR3 bases: TGTGCCAGCAGAATCCAACAGAACACTGAAGCTTTCTTT. This sequence encodes CASRIQQNTEAFF.

This clone has just a few counts. The chain joins TRBV7-9 to TRBJ2-7; D is unclear. CDR3 length: 11 amino acids. Germline V gene sequence: CDR1 SEHNR, CDR2 FQNEAQ (reference sequence). Trimming removed 5 bases from V and 4 bases from J, with 6 bases in between. The CDR3 here is CASSPLYEQYF. CDR3 bases: TGTGCCAGCAGCCCGTTATACGAGCAGTACTTC.

In its sample, this clone was seen once. This sequence joins TRBV12-5 and TRBJ2-2; 7 bases are a match to TRBD1. The CDR3 extends over 13 amino acids. After removal of 10 bases from V and 6 bases from J, the junction contained 8 bases not matched to a gene. The germline CDR1 and CDR2 sequences are LGHNT and FRNRAP. CDR3 in DNA: TGTGCTACTAATAAAGGGGGCTCCGGGGAGCTGTTTTTT. As protein: CATNKGGSGELFF.

The rearrangement joins TRBV10-2 to TRBJ2-7; 7 nucleotides line up with TRBD2. CDR3 length: 14 residues. Germline loops: CDR1 WSHSY, CDR2 SAAADI. V dropped 5 bases and J dropped 6; count of bases not matched to a gene: 10. The CDR3 region has the DNA TGCGCCAGCAGTTTGTCCGGGGGAGGGGCCGAGCAGTACTTC. This sequence encodes CASSLSGGGAEQYF.

V usage is TRBV19 and J usage is TRBJ1-1; a weak D match, TRBD1 (6 bases). Germline CDR1 LNHDA, CDR2 SQIVND (reference sequence). Trimming removed 6 bases at V and 0 bases at J, with 17 bases between. The CDR3 totals 16 residues. The CDR3 DNA sequence: TGTGCCAGTAGCCCCCGACAGGTGAGGATGAACACTGAAGCTTTCTTT. It translates to CASSPRQVRMNTEAFF.

This clone was found once. The V gene is TRBV5-1, the J gene TRBJ2-7; 7 positions agree with TRBD2. The germline V gene has CDR1 SGHRS and CDR2 YFSETQ. The CDR3 spans 16 residues. V lost 4 bases to trimming and J lost 2 bases; unmatched junction nucleotides: 12. CDR3 region: CASSRGDLVNTYEQYF. CDR3 DNA: TGCGCCAGCAGCCGGGGGGACTTAGTAAATACCTACGAGCAGTACTTC.

The CDR3 sequence: CASRSPQDYGYTF. CDR3 nucleotides: TGTGCCAGCAGATCCCCTCAGGACTATGGCTACACCTTC. This chain joins TRBV7-9 and TRBJ1-2, with D unresolved. The germline V gene encodes CDR1 SEHNR and CDR2 FQNEAQ (reference sequence). Trimming cost V 6 bases and J 3 bases, with 11 bases left between them. The CDR3 runs 13 residues. Supplemented by reference TRBV7-9 and TRBJ1-2, the full variable domain reads DTGVSQNPRHKITKRGQNVTFRCDPISEHNRLYWYRQTLGQGPEFLTYFQNEAQLEKSRLLSDRFSAERPKGSFSTLEIQRTEQGDSAMYLCASRSPQDYGYTFGSGTRLTVV.

V gene TRBV5-1 combines with J gene TRBJ2-1, with a weak D call TRBD2 (6 bases). V lost 0 bases to trimming and J lost 0 bases, with 16 bases between them. Germline assignment: CDR1 SGHRS and CDR2 YFSETQ. The CDR3 spans 18 residues. CDR3 in DNA: TGCGCCAGCAGCTTGGGGACGGGCGGGACGAGCTCCTACAATGAGCAGTTCTTC. Translation gives CASSLGTGGTSSYNEQFF.

There are a few counts of this clone. The rearrangement links TRBV18 to TRBJ2-3, with 10 positions matching TRBD1. Losses at the gene ends were 1 base for V and 3 bases for J; bases not matched to a gene: 4. Looked up from germline, CDR1 is KGHSH and CDR2 is LQKENI. CDR3 size: 16 residues. The CDR3 coding sequence is TGTGCCAGCTCACCACGGACAGGGGGGGAAACAGATACGCAGTATTTT. Protein sequence: CASSPRTGGETDTQYF.

This clone was counted only a few times. V is TRBV5-6 and J is TRBJ2-7; 10 positions agree with TRBD1. V shed 3 bases, J shed 2 bases, and the junction held 2 bases outside the gene matches. The germline V gene has CDR1 SGHDT and CDR2 YYEEEE. The CDR3 totals 14 residues. DNA for the CDR3: TGTGCCAGCAGCTGGGACAGGGGAGCCTACGAGCAGTACTTC. Protein: CASSWDRGAYEQYF.

This clone was recorded a few times. The chain is built from TRBV6-5 and TRBJ1-1; possible D gene TRBD1, 6 bases. Germline loops: CDR1 MNHEY, CDR2 SVGAGI. Trimming cost V 6 bases and J 1 base, with 9 bases left between them. The CDR3 loop spans 13 amino acids. The CDR3 DNA reads TGTGCCAGCAGAGACAGGCAGAACACTGAAGCTTTCTTT. It specifies CASRDRQNTEAFF.

V gene TRBV4-1 combines with J gene TRBJ2-7; possible D gene TRBD1, 5 bases. CDR3 length: 13 residues. Germline V CDR1 and CDR2: MGHRA, YSYEKL. Trimming cost V 4 bases and J 3 bases, with 10 bases left between them. Here the CDR3 reads CASSRDRVYEQYF. CDR3 nucleotides: TGCGCCAGCAGCCGTGACAGAGTCTACGAGCAGTACTTC.